These 12 T cell receptor beta chains originate from one sample sequenced in a study of blood T cell repertoires in COVID-19. Data came from immunoSEQ multiplex PCR; TCRdb stores just in-frame clones and leaves some out. The sample records about 200,000 clones, 80% to 90% being singletons. Sequencing was carried out using peripheral blood. The source is a human donor in a cohort sampled during active COVID-19.

The V and J genes are TRBV7-2 and TRBJ2-7; 9 nucleotides match TRBD1. The V gene end was trimmed by 4 bases and the J gene end by 3 bases; junction bases not matched to a gene: 4. CDR1 SGHTA and CDR2 FQGNSA come from the germline V gene. The CDR3 has 14 residues. CDR3 amino acids: CASSWSGQGYEQYF. The CDR3, as DNA: TGTGCCAGCAGCTGGTCGGGACAGGGCTACGAGCAGTACTTC. Looking up the rest from reference TRBV7-2 and TRBJ2-7 gives the full variable domain: GAGVSQSPSNKVTEKGKDVELRCDPISGHTALYWYRQSLGQGLEFLIYFQGNSAPDKSGLPSDRFSAERTGGSVSTLTIQRTQQEDSAVYLCASSWSGQGYEQYFGPGTRLTVT.

The chain recombines TRBV27 with TRBJ2-7; 9 positions match TRBD2. Germline loops: CDR1 MNHEY, CDR2 SMNVEV (reference sequence). The CDR3 loop spans 14 amino acids. V trimming: 5 bases; J trimming: 5 bases; junction bases outside the gene matches: 7. For the CDR3, the DNA is TGTGCCAGCAGTCCTATAGCGGGAGTGCACGAGCAGTACTTC. Translating gives CASSPIAGVHEQYF.

This chain links TRBV4-1 with TRBJ1-1; D might be TRBD1 (6 bases). Germline V CDR1 and CDR2: MGHRA, YSYEKL. With 1 base removed from V and 11 bases from J, the gap between germline ends came to 17 bases. This CDR3 has 14 amino acids. CDR3 DNA sequence: TGCGCCAGCAGCCAAGTATGGGAAGGGGGAACGGCTTTCTTT. Translated: CASSQVWEGGTAFF.

This chain connects TRBV5-6 to TRBJ2-2, with TRBD2 matching over 8 bases. The CDR3 sequence is 16 residues long. CDR1 SGHDT and CDR2 YYEEEE come from the germline V gene. V dropped 5 bases and J dropped 4; count of bases not matched to a gene: 10. DNA for the CDR3: TGTGCCAGCAGAGGCCGGGGACGGGAGGGCACCGGGGAGCTGTTTTTT. Its translation: CASRGRGREGTGELFF. Combining the CDR3 with reference TRBV5-6 and TRBJ2-2 gives the whole variable domain DAGVTQSPTHLIKTRGQQVTLRCSPKSGHDTVSWYQQALGQGPQFIFQYYEEEERQRGNFPDRFSGHQFPNYSSELNVNALLLGDSALYLCASRGRGREGTGELFFGEGSRLTVL.

The chain couples TRBV10-1 to TRBJ2-7, with 8 bases that match TRBD2. From germline, CDR1 is WNHNN and CDR2 SYGVQD (reference sequence). J gave up 2 bases and V 0 bases, and 0 bases lay outside the gene matches. The CDR3 length is 14 residues. CDR3 residues: CASSESTSAYEQYF. DNA of the CDR3: TGCGCCAGCAGTGAGTCGACTAGCGCCTACGAGCAGTACTTC.

The chain couples TRBV15 to TRBJ2-7; 7 bases match TRBD2. Germline V gives CDR1 LNHNV, CDR2 YYDKDF (reference sequence). V was clipped by 0 bases and J by 0 bases; unmatched bases: 2. The CDR3 spans 15 residues. CDR3 amino acids: CATSRDRTSSYEQYF. The CDR3 nucleotides read TGTGCCACCAGCAGAGATCGGACTAGCTCCTACGAGCAGTACTTC.

The chain joins TRBV4-1 to TRBJ1-1, with TRBD1 as a possible D gene (6 bases). The CDR3 is 17 amino acids. Germline assignment: CDR1 MGHRA and CDR2 YSYEKL. V shed 4 bases and J shed 3 bases, with 21 bases lying between them. CDR3 sequence reads: CASSLSDSRPIDTEAFF. The DNA for the CDR3 is TGCGCCAGCAGCCTATCGGACAGCAGGCCCATTGACACTGAAGCTTTCTTT.

This clone has just a few counts. This sequence joins TRBV10-3 and TRBJ2-1, with D unclear. Trimming stripped 0 bases from V and 4 bases from J, with 7 bases between. This CDR3 spans 14 amino acids. Germline assignment: CDR1 ENHRY and CDR2 SYGVKD. CDR3 region: CAISESTQYNEQFF. CDR3 DNA: TGTGCCATCAGTGAGTCGACACAATACAATGAGCAGTTCTTC.

This clone occurred a few times. The chain uses TRBV15 and TRBJ2-3; 7 bases are shared with TRBD2. Trimming at V came to 5 bases and at J to 3 bases, leaving 8 bases not matched to a gene. From germline, CDR1 is LNHNV and CDR2 YYDKDF (reference sequence). CDR3 length: 15 residues. The DNA for the CDR3 is TGTGCCACCAGCCCGATGGGGAGGGTGACAGATACGCAGTATTTT. Amino acid sequence: CATSPMGRVTDTQYF.

The chain links TRBV4-1 to TRBJ2-7; TRBD2 aligns across 11 bases. Germline V gene data show CDR1 as MGHRA and CDR2 as YSYEKL. There are 15 residues in the CDR3. With V trimmed by 4 bases and J by 4 bases, 6 bases remained unmatched. This CDR3 reads CASSPMTSGTYEQYF. The CDR3 DNA follows: TGCGCCAGCAGCCCCATGACTAGCGGGACTTACGAGCAGTACTTC.

The J gene is TRBJ2-1, the V gene TRBV5-4; D possibly corresponds to TRBD2 (6 bases). This CDR3 is 13 amino acids long. V was trimmed by 5 bases and J by 10 bases, leaving 16 bases between them. CDR1 is SGHNT, CDR2 YYREEE, per germline (reference sequence). CDR3 DNA: TGTGCCAGCAGTAAGGACTACCCAGGCGAGCAGTTCTTC. The encoded protein is CASSKDYPGEQFF. Filled out from reference TRBV5-4 and TRBJ2-1, the complete variable domain reads ETGVTQSPTHLIKTRGQQVTLRCSSQSGHNTVSWYQQALGQGPQFIFQYYREEENGRGNFPPRFSGLQFPNYSSELNVNALELDDSALYLCASSKDYPGEQFFGPGTRLTVL.

CDR3 nucleotide sequence: TGTGCCAGCAAGGGGGTTGGAGGCTACACCTTC. Amino acid sequence: CASKGVGGYTF. The gene calls are TRBV6-6 and TRBJ1-2, with D possibly TRBD1 on 6 matching bases. The CDR3 length is 11 residues. Germline V gives CDR1 MNHNY, CDR2 SVGAGI (reference sequence). Trimming took off 7 bases at V and 8 bases at J, with 11 bases between the two ends.